These T cell receptor beta chains were read from a single sample in a study of T cell repertoires in cytomegalovirus infection. Their specific antigens are unknown. Using its own MiXCR run on the reads, TCRdb lists one record per CDR3 protein. The sample lists hundreds of thousands of distinct CDR3 sequences, about 44% seen once, with around 44% in the top ten. Sequencing used cultured PBMCs, obtained from culture after CMV antigen stimulation. These receptors originate from a human donor in good health (CMV status not recorded). Some clones in this sample may be carry-over from other donors' samples. CDR3s include the opening cysteine and the closing phenylalanine or tryptophan. The order of the fields is V gene, D gene, clone size, J gene, CDR3 protein, CDR3 DNA. The D gene is left open where the match is weak. Clone size is shown for a subset of rows, as once, few, many or a class of expanded clone.

TRBV5-6,.,few,TRBJ2-1,CASSFLQGKYNEQFF,TGTGCCAGCAGCTTCTTACAGGGAAAGTACAATGAGCAGTTCTTC
TRBV4-3,.,.,TRBJ2-1,CASSQDRVRGSYNEQFF,TGCGCCAGCAGCCAAGATCGTGTAAGGGGCTCCTACAATGAGCAGTTCTTC
TRBV11-2,TRBD1,.,TRBJ1-3,CASSSSGTGMLGNTIYF,TGTGCCAGCAGCTCCTCCGGGACAGGCATGCTGGGAAACACCATATATTTT
TRBV12-3/TRBV12-4,.,.,TRBJ2-5,CASSLSLIETQYF,TGTGCCAGCAGTCTGAGTCTAATAGAGACCCAGTACTTC
TRBV7-6,.,few,TRBJ2-7,CASSLVGSDEQYF,TGTGCCAGCAGCTTAGTGGGTAGCGACGAGCAGTACTTC
TRBV19,.,.,TRBJ1-1,CASSIGRAGTEAFF,TGTGCCAGTAGTATAGGTCGGGCGGGCACTGAAGCTTTCTTT
TRBV6-6,.,.,TRBJ2-5,CASSSYGVLGETQYF,TGTGCCAGCAGTTCGTATGGCGTCTTGGGAGAGACCCAGTACTTC
TRBV12-3/TRBV12-4,.,once,TRBJ2-7,CASSLPSRTIPYEQYF,TGTGCCAGCAGTTTACCTAGCCGGACTATCCCCTACGAGCAGTACTTC
TRBV4-1,.,.,TRBJ1-4,CASKGRHGGYEKLFF,TGCGCCAGCAAAGGGAGACACGGGGGGTATGAAAAACTGTTTTTT
TRBV11-2,TRBD2,few,TRBJ2-1,CASSLDGRLGNEQFF,TGTGCCAGCAGCTTAGACGGGAGGCTGGGCAATGAGCAGTTCTTC
TRBV24-1,.,.,TRBJ2-1,CATSEIRVTNEQFF,TGTGCCACCAGTGAAATTCGAGTTACCAATGAGCAGTTCTTC
TRBV10-3,.,few,TRBJ1-1,CAISESRWEAFF,TGTGCCATCAGTGAGTCGAGATGGGAAGCTTTCTTT
TRBV12-3/TRBV12-4,TRBD1,few,TRBJ1-1,CASSSSRTGANTEAFF,TGTGCCAGCAGTTCCTCTCGGACAGGGGCGAACACTGAAGCTTTCTTT
TRBV7-2,.,few,TRBJ2-7,CASSGGTDYEQYF,TGTGCCAGCAGCGGCGGGACGGACTACGAGCAGTACTTC
TRBV5-4,TRBD1,.,TRBJ1-4,CASTMTGTGLDEKLFF,TGTGCCAGCACTATGACGGGGACAGGGTTGGATGAAAAACTGTTTTTT
TRBV7-8,.,.,TRBJ2-1,CASSLRSVLWHEQFF,TGTGCCAGCAGCTTACGCTCTGTCCTTTGGCATGAGCAGTTCTTC
TRBV4-2,.,.,TRBJ2-5,CASSQGVGGRTVQETQYF,TGTGCCAGCAGCCAAGGGGTCGGGGGCAGGACAGTCCAAGAGACCCAGTACTTC
TRBV20-1,.,.,TRBJ1-1,CSAAPTVNTEAFF,TGCAGTGCCGCCCCGACGGTTAACACTGAAGCTTTCTTT
TRBV20-1,TRBD1,.,TRBJ1-1,CSAAGQGGTEAFF,TGCAGTGCCGCAGGACAGGGGGGCACTGAAGCTTTCTTT
TRBV7-2,TRBD1,.,TRBJ1-2,CASSGYHRGGYTF,TGTGCCAGCAGCGGATACCACAGGGGCGGCTACACCTTC
TRBV7-2,TRBD2,.,TRBJ2-7,CASSLVVRAGDGEQYF,TGTGCCAGCAGCTTAGTTGTCCGGGCGGGGGACGGGGAGCAGTACTTC
TRBV7-8,TRBD2,.,TRBJ2-2,CASSLASAGRYTGELFF,TGTGCCAGCAGCTTAGCGTCAGCGGGGAGGTACACCGGGGAGCTGTTTTTT
TRBV7-2,.,many,TRBJ2-3,CASSALTDTQYF,TGTGCCAGCAGCGCCCTCACAGATACGCAGTATTTT
TRBV27,TRBD1,few,TRBJ1-2,CASRPRTGGVSNYGYTF,TGTGCCAGCAGACCAAGAACAGGGGGAGTATCTAACTATGGCTACACCTTC
TRBV2,.,.,TRBJ1-1,CASNTGSEAFF,TGTGCCAGCAATACAGGGTCTGAAGCTTTCTTT
TRBV7-6,.,.,TRBJ2-2,CASSSEVGNTGELFF,TGTGCCAGCAGCTCCGAGGTTGGGAACACCGGGGAGCTGTTTTTT
TRBV6-2/TRBV6-3,.,.,TRBJ2-1,CASTPTRIGEQFF,TGTGCCAGCACCCCGACCCGGATTGGTGAGCAGTTCTTC
TRBV18,.,once,TRBJ1-1,CASSPSGREAFF,TGTGCCAGCTCACCATCGGGCCGGGAAGCTTTCTTT
TRBV20-1,.,few,TRBJ2-7,CSAVEGSGGRNEQYF,TGCAGTGCTGTAGAGGGTAGCGGTGGGAGAAACGAGCAGTACTTC
TRBV7-2,.,.,TRBJ2-5,CASSLVIGMETQYF,TGTGCCAGCAGCTTAGTTATAGGAATGGAGACCCAGTACTTC
TRBV7-9,.,once,TRBJ1-3,CASSSPSGNTIYF,TGTGCCAGCAGCTCTCCCTCTGGAAACACCATATATTTT
TRBV6-1,TRBD2,.,TRBJ2-3,CASSQFSGSSTDTQYF,TGTGCCAGCAGTCAGTTTAGCGGGAGTAGCACAGATACGCAGTATTTT
TRBV19,TRBD1,.,TRBJ2-5,CASRKAWTGEETQYF,TGTGCCAGTAGGAAGGCCTGGACAGGGGAAGAGACCCAGTACTTC
TRBV2,.,.,TRBJ1-6,CASSVGGNSPLHF,TGTGCCAGCAGTGTGGGCGGGAATTCACCCCTCCACTTT
TRBV24-1,TRBD2,.,TRBJ2-1,CATSDPTGTSGTISSYNEQFF,TGTGCCACCAGTGATCCTACCGGGACTAGCGGGACAATCAGCTCCTACAATGAGCAGTTCTTC
TRBV11-2,.,.,TRBJ2-1,CASSLGAGSSYNEQFF,TGTGCCAGCAGCTTAGGAGCCGGGAGCTCCTACAATGAGCAGTTCTTC
TRBV6-1,.,.,TRBJ2-5,CASSDAETYQETQYF,TGTGCCAGCAGTGATGCCGAGACCTACCAAGAGACCCAGTACTTC